The rows below give T cell receptor beta chains drawn from one sample of a study of technical replicates of blood from a few donors. Sequenced by immunoSEQ multiplex PCR; TCRdb stores in-frame clones only, minus some. The sample lists approximately 100,000 clones, over 90% occurring once. The specimen sequenced was T cells isolated from PBMCs. Source of these receptors: a human donor in good health. CDR3s include the opening cysteine and the closing phenylalanine or tryptophan. A D gene is named only where the DNA matches it firmly. Clone size is stated in some rows and not others, as once, few, many or a class when expanded.

TRBD2	TRBJ2-1	once	TRBV7-3	CASSLTGGAGSYNEQFF	TGTGCCAGCAGCTTAACGGGGGGAGCGGGGTCCTACAATGAGCAGTTCTTC
-	TRBJ1-2	-	TRBV27	CASSFGQVDGCTF	TGTGCCAGCAGTTTCGGTCAGGTCGATGGCTGCACCTTC
-	TRBJ2-7	-	TRBV30	CAWSVGQPSYNYEQYF	TGTGCCTGGAGTGTAGGACAGCCATCCTATAACTACGAGCAGTACTTC
TRBD1	TRBJ1-2	-	TRBV11-2	CASSGPGQGLYGYTF	TGTGCCAGCAGCGGGCCGGGACAGGGACTCTATGGCTACACCTTC
TRBD2	TRBJ2-2	-	TRBV28	CASSDLRTSGTGELFF	TGTGCCAGCAGTGATCTTAGGACTAGCGGGACCGGGGAGCTGTTTTTT
TRBD1	TRBJ1-1	-	TRBV15	CATRGTLQGANTEAFF	TGTGCCACCAGGGGAACCCTCCAGGGGGCGAACACTGAAGCTTTCTTT
-	TRBJ2-7	once	TRBV5-6	CASSLWRYEQYF	TGTGCCAGCAGCTTGTGGAGATACGAGCAGTACTTC
-	TRBJ2-1	-	TRBV28	CASSSNLNEQFF	TGTGCCAGCAGTTCCAATCTAAATGAGCAGTTCTTC
TRBD1	TRBJ2-1	-	TRBV29-1	CSEQGAPNDVQFF	TGCAGCGAACAGGGGGCCCCCAATGATGTGCAGTTCTTC
TRBD1	TRBJ2-1	-	TRBV6-6	CASRFGTGDPTMRQFF	TGTGCCAGCAGGTTCGGGACAGGGGATCCTACAATGAGGCAGTTCTTC
TRBD2	TRBJ2-3	-	TRBV27	CASSLSPLPELAGSLYTDTQYF	TGTGCCAGCAGTTTATCCCCTCTCCCGGAACTAGCGGGGAGTTTGTACACAGATACGCAGTATTTT
TRBD2	TRBJ2-2	-	TRBV4-1	CASSQEFLAGGRTGELFF	TGCGCCAGCAGCCAAGAGTTTCTAGCGGGAGGTAGGACCGGGGAGCTGTTTTTT
TRBD2	TRBJ2-7	-	TRBV19	CASSIALSLAGTYEQYF	TGTGCCAGTAGTATAGCCCTGTCACTAGCGGGGACCTACGAGCAGTACTTC
TRBD1	TRBJ1-3	-	TRBV27	CASSPTGSSGNTIYF	TGTGCCAGCAGTCCGACAGGGTCCAGCGGAAACACCATATATTTT
-	TRBJ1-3	-	TRBV19	CASSIVGGKDTIYF	TGTGCCAGTAGTATAGTAGGAGGGAAGGACACCATATATTTT
-	TRBJ2-6	-	TRBV7-9	CASSLFGWQTSGANVLTF	TGTGCCAGCAGCTTATTCGGGTGGCAAACCTCTGGGGCCAACGTCCTGACTTTC
TRBD2	TRBJ2-5	-	TRBV10-3	CAISEYGGELQETQYF	TGTGCCATCAGCGAATACGGGGGGGAGCTACAAGAGACCCAGTACTTC
-	TRBJ1-5	-	TRBV2	CASRRTVISNQPQHF	TGTGCCAGCAGAAGGACAGTTATAAGCAATCAGCCCCAGCATTTT
-	TRBJ2-1	-	TRBV4-1	CASRFTLDNEQFF	TGCGCCAGCAGGTTCACACTAGACAATGAGCAGTTCTTC
TRBD1	TRBJ1-1	-	TRBV11-3	CASSLEGTGVEAFF	TGTGCCAGCAGCTTAGAGGGGACAGGAGTTGAAGCTTTCTTT
-	TRBJ2-7	-	TRBV18	CASSPVSGGPVEQYF	TGTGCCAGCTCACCAGTATCAGGGGGGCCAGTCGAGCAGTACTTC
-	TRBJ2-1	-	TRBV7-8	CASSLLSARSHNEQFF	TGTGCCAGCAGCTTATTATCGGCTAGATCACACAATGAGCAGTTCTTC
TRBD2	TRBJ2-3	-	TRBV5-4	CASSSGLAGSTDTQYF	TGTGCCAGCAGCTCGGGACTAGCGGGAAGTACAGATACGCAGTATTTT
-	TRBJ2-1	-	TRBV5-1	CASSESGINNEQFF	TGCGCCAGCAGTGAGTCAGGGATTAACAATGAGCAGTTCTTC
-	TRBJ1-5	-	TRBV5-6	CASSFRGGQDQPQHF	TGTGCCAGCAGCTTTCGGGGGGGTCAGGATCAGCCCCAGCATTTT
-	TRBJ1-1	-	TRBV6-5	CASSYSVGMNTEAFF	TGTGCCAGCAGTTATAGCGTCGGGATGAACACTGAAGCTTTCTTT
TRBD2	TRBJ2-3	-	TRBV27	CASSFTWASGMFTDTQYF	TGTGCCAGCAGTTTCACATGGGCTAGCGGGATGTTTACAGATACGCAGTATTTT
TRBD2	TRBJ2-3	-	TRBV27	CASSSLGTSGGPRDTQYF	TGTGCCAGCAGTTCCCTCGGGACTAGCGGGGGCCCAAGGGATACGCAGTATTTT
-	TRBJ2-3	-	TRBV5-1	CASSLATGTDTQYF	TGCGCCAGCAGCTTGGCGACTGGCACAGATACGCAGTATTTT
-	TRBJ1-5	-	TRBV30	CAWSGDSRGPQHF	TGTGCCTGGAGTGGTGACAGTCGAGGGCCCCAGCATTTT
TRBD2	TRBJ2-1	-	TRBV7-2	CASSLLRLAGGNEQFF	TGTGCCAGCAGCTTACTTCGACTAGCGGGGGGCAATGAGCAGTTCTTC
TRBD2	TRBJ2-1	-	TRBV30	CAWSSFTGGPNEQFF	TGTGCCTGGAGTTCCTTTACGGGGGGGCCAAATGAGCAGTTCTTC
-	TRBJ1-5	-	TRBV6-1	CASSGRNRATYSNQPQHF	TGTGCCAGCAGTGGGAGGAACCGGGCCACCTATAGCAATCAGCCCCAGCATTTT
-	TRBJ2-2	-	TRBV9	CASSVAGSLTGELFF	TGTGCCAGCAGCGTAGCGGGGTCACTCACCGGGGAGCTGTTTTTT
TRBD1	TRBJ2-7	once	TRBV7-2	CASSQGAGAPSSYEQYF	TGTGCCAGCAGCCAGGGGGCCGGGGCCCCAAGCTCCTACGAGCAGTACTTC
TRBD2	TRBJ2-4	-	TRBV7-8	CASSIGGAKNIQYF	TGTGCCAGCAGCATCGGGGGGGCTAAGAACATTCAGTACTTC
-	TRBJ2-5	-	TRBV7-3	CASSSTSAGQETQYF	TGTGCCAGCAGCTCTACTTCCGCGGGTCAAGAGACCCAGTACTTC
-	TRBJ1-4	-	TRBV7-6	CASSSEATNEKLFF	TGTGCCAGCAGCTCAGAAGCAACTAATGAAAAACTGTTTTTT
TRBD2	TRBJ2-1	-	TRBV28	CASRDPSGRAYRNEQFF	TGTGCCAGCAGGGACCCCAGCGGGAGGGCCTATCGCAATGAGCAGTTCTTC
TRBD1	TRBJ2-2	-	TRBV27	CASSFRGFGAGELFF	TGTGCCAGCAGTTTCAGGGGGTTCGGTGCCGGGGAGCTGTTTTTT
TRBD2	TRBJ2-1	once	TRBV9	CASSVSGGASNEQFF	TGTGCCAGCAGCGTGAGCGGGGGGGCCTCCAATGAGCAGTTCTTC
-	TRBJ2-1	-	TRBV29-1	CSVARSGEQFF	TGCAGCGTTGCGAGGTCGGGTGAGCAGTTCTTC
-	TRBJ1-5	-	TRBV9	CASSVGGSQGQPQHF	TGTGCCAGCAGCGTAGGAGGTTCCCAGGGTCAGCCCCAGCATTTT
-	TRBJ2-3	-	TRBV23-1	CASTLGHHLLDTQYF	TGCGCCAGCACACTAGGCCATCATCTTTTGGATACGCAGTATTTT
TRBD1	TRBJ2-5	-	TRBV5-1	CASSLGAGGTKETQYF	TGCGCCAGCAGCTTGGGGGCAGGGGGCACTAAAGAGACCCAGTACTTC
-	TRBJ1-3	once	TRBV6-5	CAVQGSGNTIYF	TGTGCCGTACAGGGTTCTGGAAACACCATATATTTT
-	TRBJ1-3	-	TRBV11-3	CASSLASGNTIYF	TGTGCCAGCAGCTTGGCCTCTGGAAACACCATATATTTT
TRBD1	TRBJ2-7	few	TRBV4-1	CASSQGQGDYEQYF	TGCGCCAGCAGCCAAGGGCAGGGGGACTACGAGCAGTACTTC
TRBD2	TRBJ2-5	-	TRBV6-5	CASSFRAGAQGETQYF	TGTGCCAGCAGTTTTCGAGCGGGAGCTCAGGGCGAGACCCAGTACTTC
-	TRBJ1-1	-	TRBV18	CASSPWTEMNTEAFF	TGTGCCAGCTCACCATGGACAGAGATGAACACTGAAGCTTTCTTT
TRBD2	TRBJ2-5	-	TRBV2	CASSKGLAGGETQYF	TGTGCCAGCAGTAAGGGACTAGCGGGGGGGGAGACCCAGTACTTC
TRBD2	TRBJ2-5	-	TRBV7-3	CASSSRTREETQYF	TGTGCCAGCAGCTCACGGACTAGAGAAGAGACCCAGTACTTC
-	TRBJ2-7	-	TRBV2	CASSEGGGSSYEQYF	TGTGCCAGCAGTGAAGGGGGAGGATCGTCCTACGAGCAGTACTTC
TRBD1	TRBJ1-1	-	TRBV11-2	CASSLADRGWTEAFF	TGTGCCAGCAGCTTAGCCGACAGGGGTTGGACTGAAGCTTTCTTT
-	TRBJ1-5	-	TRBV6-1	CASSEIGVYREGGSNQPQHF	TGTGCCAGCAGTGAAATTGGGGTATATCGCGAGGGGGGGAGCAATCAGCCCCAGCATTTT